This T cell receptor (beta chain) comes out of a study of T cell clonality in common variable immunodeficiency. Data came from immunoSEQ multiplex PCR; TCRdb stores just in-frame clones and leaves some out. Listed for the sample are some 53,000 clones, none seen a single time. Findings of the study overall: Fewer TCRbeta clones were shared among CVID subjects than controls.

This clone showed up many times. The antigen remains unidentified. The read halts 3 residues ahead of the CDR3 end, with the missing end drawn from the germline J gene. Germline V gene data show CDR1 as SGHTA and CDR2 as FQGNSA. Losses at the gene ends were 0 bases for V and 4 bases for J; bases not matched to a gene: 4. This CDR3 contains 18 residues. Source material: peripheral blood mononuclear cells. This chain links TRBV7-2 with TRBJ2-3; TRBD2 aligns across 16 bases. This sequence was found in a person aged 18 to 75 in good health. Incomplete CDR3 DNA: TGTGCCAGCAGCTTAGCGGGACTAGCGGGAGGGGGCCCAGATACG. Encoded protein: CASSLAGLAGGGPDT. The entire CDR3 is CASSLAGLAGGGPDTQYF.